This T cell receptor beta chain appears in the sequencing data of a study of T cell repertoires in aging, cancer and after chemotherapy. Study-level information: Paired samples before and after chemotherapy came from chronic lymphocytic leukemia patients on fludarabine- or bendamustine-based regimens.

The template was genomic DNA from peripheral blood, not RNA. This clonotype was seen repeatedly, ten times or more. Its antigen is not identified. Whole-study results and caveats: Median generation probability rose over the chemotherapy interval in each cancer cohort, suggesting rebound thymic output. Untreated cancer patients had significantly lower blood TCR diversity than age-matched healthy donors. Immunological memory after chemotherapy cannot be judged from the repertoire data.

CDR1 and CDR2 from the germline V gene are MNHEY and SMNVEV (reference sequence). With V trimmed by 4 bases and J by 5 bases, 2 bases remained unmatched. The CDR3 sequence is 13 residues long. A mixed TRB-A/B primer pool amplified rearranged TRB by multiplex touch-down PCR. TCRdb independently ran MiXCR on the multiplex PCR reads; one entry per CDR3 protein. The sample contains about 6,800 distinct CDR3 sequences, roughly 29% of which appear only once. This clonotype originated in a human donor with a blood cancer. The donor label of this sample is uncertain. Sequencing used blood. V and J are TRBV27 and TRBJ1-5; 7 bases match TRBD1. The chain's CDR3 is CASSSTGYQPQHF. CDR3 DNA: TGTGCCAGCAGTTCGACAGGGTATCAGCCCCAGCATTTT.